This is a list of T cell receptor beta chains from one sample in a study of blood T cell repertoires in COVID-19. Using immunoSEQ multiplex PCR, the repertoire was profiled, and TCRdb retains in-frame clones only, with some absent. The repertoire consists of about 14,000 clones, with about 79% occurring once and the leading ten covering roughly 26%. The sample taken for sequencing was peripheral blood. The receptors come from a woman between 50 and 59 years old with active or convalescent COVID-19. CDR3s include the opening cysteine and the closing phenylalanine or tryptophan. D genes are given only for firm matches. The size entry is marked missing in some rows and otherwise reads once, few, many or a size class.

.	TRBJ1-5	TRBV6-5	.	TGTGCCAGCAGCCGGGGATACAATCAGCCCCAGCATTTT	CASSRGYNQPQHF
.	TRBJ2-3	TRBV3-1/TRBV3-2	.	TGTGCCAGCAGCCCGGACTGGCTGTATTTT	CASSPDWLYF
.	TRBJ2-7	TRBV4-1	TRBD1	TGCGCCAGCAGCACCCGATTGACAGGGTTCTATCCTTACGAGCAGTACTTC	CASSTRLTGFYPYEQYF
.	TRBJ2-7	TRBV7-9	.	TGTGCCAGCAGCGTCAGGAACGACGAGCAGTACTTC	CASSVRNDEQYF
.	TRBJ2-1	TRBV6-5	.	TGTGCCAGCACTGTAGGCGGGGAGCAGTTCTTC	CASTVGGEQFF
.	TRBJ1-2	TRBV5-1	TRBD1	TGCGCCAGCAGCTTGGCCACAGGGGCGGCTGGCTACACCTTC	CASSLATGAAGYTF
.	TRBJ2-1	TRBV7-9	TRBD1	TGTGCCAGCAGCCAAACAGGGGTGCAGTTCTTC	CASSQTGVQFF
.	TRBJ2-7	TRBV11-1	.	TGTGCCAGCAGCTCCCACCGACAAGTCGAGCAGTACTTC	CASSSHRQVEQYF
.	TRBJ2-7	TRBV5-6	TRBD1	TGTGCCAGCAGCTCGACAGGGGAAACCTACGAGCAGTACTTC	CASSSTGETYEQYF
.	TRBJ2-7	TRBV3-1/TRBV3-2	TRBD1	TGTGCCAGCAGCGCGGGACAGGGGACCCCTTACGAGCAGTACTTC	CASSAGQGTPYEQYF
.	TRBJ2-7	TRBV6-2/TRBV6-3	TRBD2	TGTGCCAGCAGTTACAGGCGGCGGGGGGGCCCTAACGAGCAGTACTTC	CASSYRRRGGPNEQYF
.	TRBJ1-1	TRBV19	TRBD1	TGTGCCAGTAGTATTGAGGACAGGGGGCCCACTGAAGCTTTCTTT	CASSIEDRGPTEAFF
.	TRBJ2-7	TRBV27	.	TGTGCCAGCAGTTTTGGTGTGATGGGGGCCGAGCAGTACTTC	CASSFGVMGAEQYF
.	TRBJ1-2	TRBV28	.	TGTGCCAGCAGTAACCCCCCGGAGAGCTATGGCTACACCTTC	CASSNPPESYGYTF
once	TRBJ2-7	TRBV5-1	TRBD1	TGCGCCAGCAGCGACGGGGACAGCATAGCCTACGAGCAGTACTTC	CASSDGDSIAYEQYF
.	TRBJ1-6	TRBV27	.	TGTGCCAGCAGTTCTCCCCTATCACCCCTCCACTTT	CASSSPLSPLHF
.	TRBJ2-3	TRBV3-1/TRBV3-2	TRBD2	TGTGCCAGCAGCCCCCGGACTAGCGGCACAGATACGCAGTATTTT	CASSPRTSGTDTQYF
.	TRBJ1-1	TRBV25-1	.	TGTGCCAGCAGTGAATCTACTAAGGAAGCTTTCTTT	CASSESTKEAFF
.	TRBJ1-4	TRBV28	.	TGTGCCAGCAGTTTGGACACCTCTAATGAAAAACTGTTTTTT	CASSLDTSNEKLFF
.	TRBJ2-1	TRBV4-1	TRBD2	TGCGCCAGCAGCCAAGATCAGCGGGAGAGTGAGCAGTTCTTC	CASSQDQRESEQFF
.	TRBJ2-5	TRBV4-1	.	TGCGCCAGCAGCCAATGGTCCGTCGGGGTGGAGACCCAGTACTTC	CASSQWSVGVETQYF
.	TRBJ1-6	TRBV12-5	.	TGTGCTAGTGGTATGAGCCGGGTTACCCTCCACTTT	CASGMSRVTLHF
.	TRBJ1-5	TRBV19	.	TGTGCCAGTAGTATAGTACAAGTTGAGCCCCAGCATTTT	CASSIVQVEPQHF
.	TRBJ2-3	TRBV3-1/TRBV3-2	TRBD2	TGTGCCAGCAGGGCTAGCGGGGGGGCCGGAGATACGCAGTATTTT	CASRASGGAGDTQYF
.	TRBJ2-7	TRBV13	TRBD1	TGTGCCAGCAGCTTAGGCAGGGGGAATACCTACGAGCAGTACTTC	CASSLGRGNTYEQYF
.	TRBJ1-3	TRBV7-2	TRBD1	TGTGCCAGCAGCTTCACAGGGGACTCTGGAAACACCATATATTTT	CASSFTGDSGNTIYF
.	TRBJ1-5	TRBV28	.	TGTGCCAGCACTCGTGGAGGAACGAATCAGCCCCAGCATTTT	CASTRGGTNQPQHF
.	TRBJ2-5	TRBV21-1	.	TGTGCCAGCAGCAAAGGGGGCAGACAAGAGACCCAGTACTTC	CASSKGGRQETQYF
once	TRBJ2-4	TRBV27	TRBD1	TGTGCCAGCAGTGACCGGGACAGGGGGGTAGCCAAAAACATTCAGTACTTC	CASSDRDRGVAKNIQYF
.	TRBJ2-1	TRBV27	.	TGTGCCACCCATTACCCCACTTACAATGAGCAGTTCTTC	CATHYPTYNEQFF
.	TRBJ1-1	TRBV4-1	TRBD1	TGCGCCAGCAGCCAAGGACAGGGCTTCACTGAAGCTTTCTTT	CASSQGQGFTEAFF
.	TRBJ1-1	TRBV3-1/TRBV3-2	.	TGTGCCAGCAGCCAAACAGGCGCGAACACTGAAGCTTTCTTT	CASSQTGANTEAFF
.	TRBJ1-3	TRBV28	.	TGTGCCAGCAGTTCGAACACCAGGGGTCTCTCTGGAAACACCATATATTTT	CASSSNTRGLSGNTIYF
.	TRBJ2-3	TRBV5-1	TRBD2	TGCGCCAGCAGCTTGGCGACTAGCGGGCTCACAGATACGCAGTATTTT	CASSLATSGLTDTQYF
once	TRBJ1-4	TRBV18	TRBD1	TGTGCCAGCTCTACCCCCGGGACAGAGCTAGAAAAACTGTTTTTT	CASSTPGTELEKLFF
.	TRBJ2-1	TRBV4-1	.	TGCGCCAGCAGCCAAATACTAGCAACAAAATCAAACAATGAGCAGTTCTTC	CASSQILATKSNNEQFF
.	TRBJ2-5	TRBV5-1	.	TGCGCCAGCACACGGGGTGGCAGGCAAGAGACCCAGTACTTC	CASTRGGRQETQYF
few	TRBJ1-1	TRBV6-4	.	TGTGCCAGCAGGGCGGGTCTAGTGGCGACTGAAGCTTTCTTT	CASRAGLVATEAFF
.	TRBJ1-5	TRBV27	.	TGTGCCACCACCCCGACAGGTGTTCTTGGCAATCAGCCCCAGCATTTT	CATTPTGVLGNQPQHF
few	TRBJ1-2	TRBV13	.	TGTGCCAGCAGCTTCTTCGGACAGCCTAACTATGGCTACACCTTC	CASSFFGQPNYGYTF
.	TRBJ1-6	TRBV7-9	.	TGTGCCAGCAGCCACACAGAGTATAATTCACCCCTCCACTTT	CASSHTEYNSPLHF
.	TRBJ2-5	TRBV12-3/TRBV12-4	TRBD2	TGTGCCAGCACCGCTCTGGGGGGGGAGACCCAGTACTTC	CASTALGGETQYF
once	TRBJ1-2	TRBV6-5	.	TGTGCCAGCAGGCAGGGGCCCTATGGCTACACCTTC	CASRQGPYGYTF
once	TRBJ2-7	TRBV10-2	.	TGCGCCACCCTAGCACAGGGAAATAAGTACTTC	CATLAQGNKYF
.	TRBJ2-2	TRBV27	.	TGTGCCAGCAGTTTCTCGGGAGTCACCGGGGAGCTGTTTTTT	CASSFSGVTGELFF
once	TRBJ2-5	TRBV28	.	TGTGCCAGCAGTTTAAACCCCGGCTTCTCGAGGATGGAGACCCAGTACTTC	CASSLNPGFSRMETQYF
.	TRBJ2-1	TRBV7-6	.	TGTGCCAGCAGCGCTTACCAGGGACTTCACAATGAGCAGTTCTTC	CASSAYQGLHNEQFF
.	TRBJ1-1	TRBV9	TRBD1	TGTGCCAGCAGCGAAATCGGACAGGGGGTTGGAGCTTTCTTT	CASSEIGQGVGAFF
.	TRBJ2-7	TRBV7-9	TRBD2	TGTGCCAGCAGCTCCCCCCCCCTAGCGGGAGGGTGGTACGAGCAGTACTTC	CASSSPPLAGGWYEQYF
.	TRBJ1-1	TRBV24-1	TRBD1	TGTGCCACCAGTGACCCATCAGGGGGAGTGGAAGCTTTCTTT	CATSDPSGGVEAFF
.	TRBJ2-2	TRBV15	TRBD2	TGTGCCACCAGCAGAGTCGGCCCGGGACTAGCGGGGTCGAACACCGGGGAGCTGTTTTTT	CATSRVGPGLAGSNTGELFF
.	TRBJ1-1	TRBV4-2	TRBD1	TGTGCCAGCAGCCAAGAAGCGACAGGGGAGACTGAAGCTTTCTTT	CASSQEATGETEAFF
.	TRBJ2-7	TRBV19	TRBD1	TGTGCCAGTAATCACCCCCGGGACAGGGAATACGAGCAGTACTTC	CASNHPRDREYEQYF
once	TRBJ1-2	TRBV9	.	TGTGCCAGCAGCCCCCGGGGGGCTCGCGGCTACACCTTC	CASSPRGARGYTF
once	TRBJ1-2	TRBV5-6	.	TGTGCCAGCAGCGTACCGAGGACAGAATATGGCTACACCTTC	CASSVPRTEYGYTF
.	TRBJ2-1	TRBV4-2	.	TGTGCCAGCAGCCAAGCTCCCTCCACAGGCTCCTACAATGAGCAGTTCTTC	CASSQAPSTGSYNEQFF
.	TRBJ2-1	TRBV7-9	TRBD2	TGTGCCAGCAGCTGGGCGGGAGAGTTTGAGCAGTTCTTC	CASSWAGEFEQFF
.	TRBJ2-2	TRBV15	.	TGTGCCACCAGCAGAGGCCTGTGGACAGTCCCCACCGGGGAGCTGTTTTTT	CATSRGLWTVPTGELFF
medium-sized	TRBJ2-3	TRBV14	.	TGTGCCAGCAGCCAGGTTGGGGGCGTTGCAGATACGCAGTATTTT	CASSQVGGVADTQYF